A few counts support the clone carrying this TCR beta chain. TCRdb used MiXCR to reprocess the reads, holding one entry per CDR3 protein. The sample shows approximately 150,000 distinct CDR3 sequences, about 6.5% of them seen only once. The germline V gene encodes CDR1 SQVTM and CDR2 ANQGSEA. Trimming cost V 0 bases and J 4 bases; bases outside gene matches: 2. The CDR3 has 15 residues. These data belong to a study of T cell repertoires in cytomegalovirus infection. The V gene is TRBV29-1, the J gene TRBJ1-3, with 11 bases lining up with TRBD1. The sample comprised PBMCs. This receptor was obtained from a human donor in good health (CMV status not recorded). Some clones in this sample may be carry-over from other donors' samples. This CDR3 reads CSVEDGTGGGNTIYF. In nucleotides, the CDR3 is TGCAGCGTTGAAGACGGGACAGGGGGAGGAAACACCATATATTTT.